The 25 T cell receptor beta chains given below trace back to one sample, sequenced in a study of technical replicates of blood from several donors (TCRdb year 2017). The receptor library was made with the immunoSEQ multiplex PCR assay. Sourced from immuneACCESS, this table was stored by TCRdb with only in-frame sequences that have V and J called. A share of the clones is absent; for the studies checked, an unresolved V gene accounts for under half, and the remainder has no known explanation. This sample lists 65,000 to 85,000 clones; 80% to 95% were detected once. 0.25% to 0.35% of the sample lies in the top ten. Sequenced input: T cells isolated from PBMCs. Receptor source: a human donor in good health.

The chain links TRBV7-9 to TRBJ1-3; TRBD1 agrees at 10 bases. Germline V lookup: CDR1 SEHNR, CDR2 FQNEAQ (reference sequence). V lost 5 bases and J lost 0; bases outside the gene matches: 10. The CDR3 runs to 18 residues. Here the CDR3 reads CASSGTGESSGSGNTIYF. The CDR3 DNA reads TGTGCCAGCAGCGGGACAGGGGAGTCTTCAGGCTCTGGAAACACCATATATTTT.

The V gene is TRBV19, the J gene TRBJ2-5; weak D call: TRBD1 (5 bases). V was pared by 4 bases and J by 2 bases, with 11 bases between. CDR3 length: 14 amino acids. CDR1 and CDR2 (germline): LNHDA, SQIVND (reference sequence). The CDR3 bases are TGTGCCAGTAGTACCCCGGACACGCAAGAGACCCAGTACTTC. It is translated as CASSTPDTQETQYF.

The V and J genes are TRBV30 and TRBJ1-6; D is undetermined. With 0 bases removed from V and 6 bases from J, the gap between germline ends came to 15 bases. CDR1 is GTSNPN, CDR2 SVGIG, per germline (reference sequence). This CDR3 has 16 residues. The CDR3 bases are TGTGCCTGGAGTGTGGAGGGAGTAGGGTTTAATTCACCCCTCCACTTT. Protein sequence: CAWSVEGVGFNSPLHF.

V gene TRBV7-6 combines with J gene TRBJ2-3; D is perhaps TRBD2 (6 bases). The germline V gene has CDR1 SGHVS and CDR2 FNYEAQ. The CDR3 loop spans 13 amino acids. The ends were cut back, 2 bases at V and 5 bases at J, with 8 bases in the middle. CDR3: CASSLSGGDTQYF. For the CDR3, the DNA is TGTGCCAGCAGCTTATCCGGGGGAGATACGCAGTATTTT.

In its sample, this clone was seen once. The chain carries TRBV6-1 and TRBJ2-7; D is possibly TRBD2 (6 bases). The CDR3 sequence is 14 residues long. The V end was cut by 5 bases, the J end by 5 bases, with 16 bases between. Per the germline V gene, CDR1 is MNHNS and CDR2 is SASEGT. CDR3 region: CASSLSGRSDEQYF. The CDR3 DNA follows: TGTGCCAGCAGTCTATCAGGGAGGAGCGACGAGCAGTACTTC.

This clone came up once. This rearrangement joins TRBV5-4 to TRBJ2-7; TRBD2 matches 12 bases. The CDR3 is 14 amino acids. The germline V gene has CDR1 SGHNT and CDR2 YYREEE (reference sequence). V shed 3 bases and J 6 bases; nucleotides not matched to a gene: 4. The CDR3 DNA is TGTGCCAGCAGCTCACTAGCGGGAGGTCTCGAGCAGTACTTC. Translation: CASSSLAGGLEQYF.

The table lists this clone with a few counts. J is TRBJ2-5 and V is TRBV15, with TRBD2 matching over 11 bases. The CDR3 runs 15 residues. In germline, CDR1 is LNHNV, CDR2 YYDKDF (reference sequence). V shed 0 bases and J 5 bases; nucleotides not matched to a gene: 2. The CDR3 nucleotides read TGTGCCACCAGCAGAGATAGCGGGGGGGCCGAGACCCAGTACTTC. Protein product: CATSRDSGGAETQYF.

This clone was picked up a small number of times. The V call is TRBV28, the J call TRBJ1-5; D gene unclear. The CDR3 is 12 amino acids. Between the trimmed V and J ends, which lost 7 bases and 7 bases, there was a span of 11 bases. The germline V gene encodes CDR1 MDHEN and CDR2 SYDVKM. As DNA, the CDR3 is TGTGCCAGCACTTACGGAGGCCAGCCCCAGCATTTT. Its translation is CASTYGGQPQHF.

The V and J genes are TRBV4-2 and TRBJ2-3; D is possibly TRBD2 (6 bases). The CDR3 has 15 amino acids. V gave up 8 bases and J gave up 0 bases, with 15 bases separating them. Germline V gene sequence: CDR1 LGHNA, CDR2 YNFKEQ. This chain's CDR3 is CASSVTGTSTDTQYF. The CDR3 DNA reads TGTGCCAGCTCGGTAACCGGGACTAGCACAGATACGCAGTATTTT.

The chain joins TRBV6-5 to TRBJ1-6; D may be TRBD1 (6 bases). This CDR3 comprises 15 residues. V was pared by 5 bases and J by 8 bases, with 16 bases between. Germline V CDR1 and CDR2: MNHEY, SVGAGI. As DNA, the CDR3 is TGTGCCAGCAGTCGGCCCCCTGGGGGCGATTCACCCCTCCACTTT. Translating it yields CASSRPPGGDSPLHF.

The rearrangement joins TRBV18 to TRBJ1-4; D gene unclear. The germline V and J ends were trimmed by 3 bases and 8 bases, with 13 bases remaining between them. Germline lookup yields CDR1 KGHSH and CDR2 LQKENI. The CDR3 is 14 residues long. In DNA, the CDR3 is TGTGCCAGCTCACCTTGGGAGGGTGAGGAAAAACTGTTTTTT. It is translated as CASSPWEGEEKLFF. The entire variable domain, with the rest obtained from reference TRBV18 and TRBJ1-4, is as follows: NAGVMQNPRHLVRRRGQEARLRCSPMKGHSHVYWYRQLPEEGLKFMVYLQKENIIDESGMPKERFSAEFPKEGPSILRIQQVVRGDSAAYFCASSPWEGEEKLFFGSGTQLSVL.

The chain carries TRBV9 and TRBJ1-2, with 8 bases fitting TRBD1. This CDR3 comprises 13 residues. Germline V gene sequence: CDR1 SGDLS, CDR2 YYNGEE. With V trimmed by 4 bases and J by 8 bases, 7 bases remained unmatched. The CDR3 loop reads CASSTRTGFGYTF. The CDR3 DNA follows: TGTGCCAGCAGCACGCGGACAGGGTTCGGCTACACCTTC.

The chain carries TRBV6-5 and TRBJ2-7, with 7 bases lining up with TRBD1. Trimming removed 6 bases from V and 1 base from J; junction bases left unmatched: 9. Germline V gives CDR1 MNHEY, CDR2 SVGAGI. The CDR3 runs 15 residues. DNA for the CDR3: TGTGCCAGCAGCCACTCACAGGGGCGATCCTACGAGCAGTACTTC. It encodes CASSHSQGRSYEQYF.

This chain uses TRBV5-1 with TRBJ2-2; 7 bases are a match to TRBD1. The CDR3 is made up of 15 amino acids. Trimming took 3 bases from V and 2 from J; bases not matched to a gene: 4. CDR1 and CDR2 (germline): SGHRS, YFSETQ. The CDR3 bases are TGCGCCAGCAGCTCGGGGACAGTCAACACCGGGGAGCTGTTTTTT. Amino acids: CASSSGTVNTGELFF.

The J gene is TRBJ2-1, the V gene TRBV5-4; TRBD2 aligns across 15 bases. CDR3 length: 16 residues. The germline V gene has CDR1 SGHNT and CDR2 YYREEE (reference sequence). Germline trimming cut 2 bases from V and 6 bases from J; bases unmatched to any gene: 3. In nucleotides, the CDR3 is TGTGCCAGCAGCTTAGGACTAGCGGGGGGGTCCAATGAGCAGTTCTTC. Protein: CASSLGLAGGSNEQFF.

The rearrangement uses TRBV2 and TRBJ2-5, with 11 bases identical to TRBD1. The V and J ends lost 5 bases and 2 bases, in that order; junction bases with no gene match: 1. CDR1 is SNHLY, CDR2 FYNNEI, per germline. The CDR3 totals 14 residues. The CDR3 here is CASSRDRGQETQYF. As DNA, the CDR3 is TGTGCCAGCAGTCGGGACAGGGGGCAAGAGACCCAGTACTTC. The complete variable domain, with remaining parts taken from reference TRBV2 and TRBJ2-5, reads EPEVTQTPSHQVTQMGQEVILRCVPISNHLYFYWYRQILGQKVEFLVSFYNNEISEKSEIFDDQFSVERPDGSNFTLKIRSTKLEDSAMYFCASSRDRGQETQYFGPGTRLLVL.

The chain carries TRBV14 and TRBJ1-1; possibly TRBD1 for D (6 bases). CDR3 size: 13 residues. The V end was cut by 2 bases, the J end by 11 bases, with 15 bases between. Germline assignment: CDR1 SGHDN and CDR2 FVKESK. Written as DNA, the CDR3 is TGTGCCAGCAGCCAATCGTCAGGGGCTACGGCTTTCTTT. As protein: CASSQSSGATAFF. Filled out from reference TRBV14 and TRBJ1-1, the complete variable domain reads EAGVTQFPSHSVIEKGQTVTLRCDPISGHDNLYWYRRVMGKEIKFLLHFVKESKQDESGMPNNRFLAERTGGTYSTLKVQPAELEDSGVYFCASSQSSGATAFFGQGTRLTVV.

V and J are TRBV9 and TRBJ1-1; TRBD1 matches 11 bases. The germline gives CDR1 SGDLS, CDR2 YYNGEE. The CDR3 extends over 16 amino acids. V gave up 4 bases and J gave up 6 bases; unmatched junction bases: 11. Written as DNA, the CDR3 is TGTGCCAGCAGCCCTCATCTGGGACAGGGGGTGGCTGAAGCTTTCTTT. Translating gives CASSPHLGQGVAEAFF.

This clone was seen a single time. The rearrangement joins TRBV2 to TRBJ2-3, with 9 bases matching TRBD1. Germline V gene lookup returns CDR1 SNHLY and CDR2 FYNNEI. This CDR3 contains 14 residues. Trimming removed 6 bases from V and 4 bases from J; junction bases left unmatched: 5. CDR3 DNA: TGTGCCAGCAGGTGGGACAGGGAGGCAGATACGCAGTATTTT. Translated, it gives CASRWDREADTQYF. The full variable domain, rest sourced from reference TRBV2 and TRBJ2-3, is EPEVTQTPSHQVTQMGQEVILRCVPISNHLYFYWYRQILGQKVEFLVSFYNNEISEKSEIFDDQFSVERPDGSNFTLKIRSTKLEDSAMYFCASRWDREADTQYFGPGTRLTVL.

This sequence joins TRBV5-4 and TRBJ2-2; D perhaps matches TRBD2 (5 bases). Germline CDR1 and CDR2: SGHNT and YYREEE (reference sequence). The CDR3 loop spans 16 amino acids. V lost 4 bases, J lost 6 bases, and 19 bases lay in between. This CDR3 reads CASSPPTGNGAGELFF. The CDR3 region has the DNA TGTGCCAGCAGCCCCCCGACGGGTAACGGGGCCGGGGAGCTGTTTTTT.

This clone was seen a single time. This sequence joins TRBV5-4 and TRBJ1-1; D not resolved. V lost 4 bases to trimming and J lost 6 bases, with 13 bases between them. This CDR3 is built from 13 residues. The germline V gene has CDR1 SGHNT and CDR2 YYREEE (reference sequence). The CDR3 coding sequence is TGTGCCAGCAGCCTACGACCGGCGGCTGAAGCTTTCTTT. It encodes CASSLRPAAEAFF.

V gene TRBV11-1 combines with J gene TRBJ1-2, with D unresolved. Deletions cut 4 bases from V and 8 bases from J, with 17 bases between. Germline CDR1 is SGHAT and CDR2 is FQDESV (reference sequence). The length of the CDR3 is 14 residues. CDR3 residues: CASSSRWEKEGYTF. CDR3 in DNA: TGTGCCAGCAGCTCCCGTTGGGAGAAGGAAGGCTACACCTTC.

The chain has TRBV5-1 and TRBJ2-5; 9 bases align to TRBD1. This CDR3 has 14 amino acids. Germline values: CDR1 SGHRS, CDR2 YFSETQ. The ends lost 4 bases at V and 2 bases at J; junction bases unmatched: 3. The DNA of the CDR3 is TGCGCCAGCAGCAGTGGGACAGGGCAAGAGACCCAGTACTTC. Its translation: CASSSGTGQETQYF.

The chain couples TRBV29-1 to TRBJ2-1; 8 nucleotides line up with TRBD2. The germline gives CDR1 SQVTM, CDR2 ANQGSEA. The CDR3 length is 13 residues. Trimming took 4 bases from V and 7 from J; bases not matched to a gene: 6. DNA for the CDR3: TGCAGCGTTGGCCGGGGGGGACGGAATGAGCAGTTCTTC. Amino acid sequence: CSVGRGGRNEQFF.

This chain joins TRBV7-9 and TRBJ2-1; a weak D match, TRBD2 (5 bases). Germline lookup yields CDR1 SEHNR and CDR2 FQNEAQ (reference sequence). CDR3 size: 15 residues. V was cut by 5 bases and J by 3 bases, with 14 bases left in between. CDR3 in DNA: TGTGCCAGCAGCCCAACGGGAATTTTCTACAATGAGCAGTTCTTC. It is translated as CASSPTGIFYNEQFF.